This T cell receptor (beta chain) originates from a study of T cells in Graves' hyperthyroidism and ophthalmopathy. V was cut by 5 bases and J by 6 bases, with 28 bases left in between. Germline V gene sequence: CDR1 KGHDR, CDR2 SFDVKD. The CDR3 runs 19 residues. This clonotype was seen at least ten times. Using RNA transcripts as the source, TCR beta CDR3 regions were amplified. Carried out on the TCR CDR3, a first-round RT-PCR used the HTBI primer set. TCRdb called the multiplex PCR reads again in MiXCR, with one record for every CDR3 protein. The repertoire consists of over 300,000 distinct CDR3 sequences, with about 15% occurring once and the leading ten covering approximately 11%.

The sample comprised blood. The chain has TRBV24-1 and TRBJ2-1; D possibly corresponds to TRBD2 (7 bases). The sequence was collected from a woman aged 60 to 75 with Graves' hyperthyroidism. CDR3 residues: CATSALEVGGGSIGNEQFF. The CDR3 coding sequence is TGTGCCACCAGTGCCCTCGAGGTTGGGGGCGGGAGTATTGGCAATGAGCAGTTCTTC.